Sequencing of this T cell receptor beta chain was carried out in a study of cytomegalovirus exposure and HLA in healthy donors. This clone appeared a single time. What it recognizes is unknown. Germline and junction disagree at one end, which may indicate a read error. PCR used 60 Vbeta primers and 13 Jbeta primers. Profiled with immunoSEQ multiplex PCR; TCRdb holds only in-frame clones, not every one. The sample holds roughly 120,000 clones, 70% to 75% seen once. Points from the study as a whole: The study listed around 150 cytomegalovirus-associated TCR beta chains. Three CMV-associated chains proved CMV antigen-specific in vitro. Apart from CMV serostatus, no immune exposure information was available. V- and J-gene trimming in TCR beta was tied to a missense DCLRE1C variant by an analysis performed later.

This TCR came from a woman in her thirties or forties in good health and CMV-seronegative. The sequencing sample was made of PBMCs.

CDR3 protein: CASSFFFIRTRQFF. The CDR3 DNA is TGTGCTAGCAGCTTCTTCTTTATTAGGACTCGCCAGTTCTTC. The V gene is TRBV7-7, the J gene TRBJ2-1, with D perhaps matching TRBD2 (5 bases). Germline CDR1 is SSHAT and CDR2 is FNYEAQ (reference sequence). The CDR3 loop spans 14 amino acids.